This T cell receptor (beta chain) originates from a study of T cell responses to AZD1222 COVID-19 vaccine. CDR3 size: 17 residues. V gave up 5 bases and J gave up 4 bases; unmatched junction bases: 16. In germline, CDR1 is SGHTA, CDR2 FQGNSA. As for this clone: Its antigen remains unknown.

Generated by immunoSEQ multiplex PCR, the TCRdb table keeps only in-frame clones and is missing some. The top ten hold approximately 3.6% of the sample, which has roughly 150,000 clones, approximately 90% seen once. General study findings and limits: Reportedly, nearly half the spike-specific TCRs target unmutated variant regions.

The sequencing here drew on peripheral blood, taken on day 0 of MenACWY control vaccination. This TCR was sampled from an adult in good health. The chain recombines TRBV7-2 with TRBJ1-2, with 7 bases fitting TRBD1. CDR3 amino acids: CASSPGGSGTELYGYTF. The CDR3 DNA is TGTGCCAGCAGCCCTGGCGGGAGCGGGACAGAGCTCTATGGCTACACCTTC.